Presented here are 30 T cell receptor beta chains from one specimen sequenced in a study of T cell changes during pregnancy in multiple sclerosis. Libraries were prepared by immunoSEQ multiplex PCR; TCRdb keeps only in-frame clonotypes and omits some of them. This table holds tens of thousands of clones, about 91% found once. Sequenced material: CD4+ T cells from peripheral blood mononuclear cells, taken in the third trimester of pregnancy. Receptors originate from a female donor in good health, enrolled as a control in a pregnancy study.

The chain recombines TRBV6-4 with TRBJ1-1; D gene uncertain. This CDR3 region has 14 residues. Trimming left V 4 bases short and J 8 bases short, with 17 bases between. CDR1 is MRHNA and CDR2 is SNTAGT in the germline V gene. Written as DNA, the CDR3 is TGTGCCAGCAGTGTTGAGCCCAATGGGCCCGAAGCTTTCTTT. It codes for CASSVEPNGPEAFF.

The chain is built from TRBV29-1 and TRBJ2-3; 11 bases agree with TRBD1. V lost 2 bases and J lost 4; bases outside the gene matches: 2. Looked up from germline, CDR1 is SQVTM and CDR2 is ANQGSEA. This CDR3 contains 14 residues. The CDR3, as DNA: TGCAGCGTTGAATCGGGACAGGGGGCAGATACGCAGTATTTT. Protein: CSVESGQGADTQYF.

The gene calls are TRBV4-2 and TRBJ1-1, with D maybe TRBD1 (6 bases). This CDR3 comprises 15 residues. V was trimmed by 1 base and J by 6 bases, leaving 15 bases between them. CDR1 is LGHNA, CDR2 YNFKEQ, per germline. CDR3 DNA: TGTGCCAGCAGCCAAGTAGGGGGAAGGTGGGCTGAAGCTTTCTTT. It translates to CASSQVGGRWAEAFF.

V usage is TRBV29-1 and J usage is TRBJ1-2; the match to TRBD1 covers 9 bases. The CDR3 runs 14 residues. The V segment lost 1 base and the J segment 1 base; nucleotides outside the gene matches: 1. The germline CDR1 and CDR2 sequences are SQVTM and ANQGSEA. As DNA, the CDR3 is TGCAGCGTTGAAGTGGACAGGGGTAACTATGGCTACACCTTC. Translated: CSVEVDRGNYGYTF.

The chain links TRBV19 to TRBJ2-6; 7 nucleotides line up with TRBD2. The CDR3 runs 16 residues. V shed 3 bases and J 4 bases; nucleotides not matched to a gene: 6. The V gene's germline CDR1 is LNHDA and CDR2 SQIVND (reference sequence). The CDR3 sequence: CASSIREGRGANVLTF. CDR3 nucleotides: TGTGCCAGTAGTATTAGGGAGGGGAGGGGGGCCAACGTCCTGACTTTC.

The V call is TRBV5-1, the J call TRBJ1-5; D remains ambiguous. Germline CDR1 SGHRS, CDR2 YFSETQ. With 4 bases removed from V and 7 bases from J, the gap between germline ends came to 18 bases. The CDR3 covers 15 residues. CDR3 protein: CASSPEGSPGQPQHF. The CDR3 DNA reads as TGCGCCAGCAGCCCGGAGGGCAGCCCAGGACAGCCCCAGCATTTT.

The rearrangement uses TRBV9 and TRBJ2-1; tentative D call: TRBD2 (6 bases). Trimming took off 4 bases at V and 0 bases at J, with 11 bases between the two ends. Germline CDR1 is SGDLS and CDR2 is YYNGEE. This CDR3 has 15 residues. The CDR3 here is CASSSLGGSYNEQFF. The CDR3 nucleotides are TGTGCCAGCAGCTCACTCGGGGGCTCCTACAATGAGCAGTTCTTC.

The CDR3 sequence: CAWRGRTGKNTEAFF. Here the CDR3 DNA reads TGTGCCTGGAGGGGCAGGACAGGGAAGAACACTGAAGCTTTCTTT. The chain combines TRBV30 with TRBJ1-1, with TRBD1 identical over 8 bases. The CDR3 is 15 residues long. The trim removed 3 bases at V and 1 base at J, leaving 7 bases unmatched. Germline V gene lookup returns CDR1 GTSNPN and CDR2 SVGIG (reference sequence).

CDR3 sequence: CASSGGHANQETQYF. CDR3 coding DNA: TGTGCCAGCAGCGGAGGACACGCGAACCAAGAGACCCAGTACTTC. The J gene is TRBJ2-5, the V gene TRBV9; weak D call: TRBD1 (5 bases). There are 15 residues in the CDR3. Germline CDR1 is SGDLS and CDR2 is YYNGEE. Between the trimmed V and J ends, which lost 3 bases and 0 bases, there was a span of 12 bases.

The chain combines TRBV10-3 with TRBJ1-1; perhaps TRBD1 as D (5 bases). The CDR3 is 14 amino acids. V lost 3 bases and J 0 bases, leaving 8 bases between the germline ends. CDR1 and CDR2 from the germline V gene are ENHRY and SYGVKD. The CDR3 DNA reads TGTGCCATCAGTGAACAGGAGATGAACACTGAAGCTTTCTTT. This gives the protein CAISEQEMNTEAFF.

The genes are TRBV5-1 and TRBJ1-4; D is uncertain. Germline V gene data show CDR1 as SGHRS and CDR2 as YFSETQ. With 0 bases removed from V and 0 bases from J, the gap between germline ends came to 6 bases. The length of the CDR3 is 15 residues. CDR3 loop: CASSLEPATNEKLFF. CDR3 coding DNA: TGCGCCAGCAGCTTGGAGCCCGCAACTAATGAAAAACTGTTTTTT.

The chain uses TRBV2 and TRBJ1-3; 7 bases match TRBD1. This CDR3 region has 12 residues. The ends lost 2 bases at V and 8 bases at J; junction bases unmatched: 0. Germline loops: CDR1 SNHLY, CDR2 FYNNEI. The CDR3 DNA is TGTGCCAGCAGTGAACAGGGGGACACCATATATTTT. As protein: CASSEQGDTIYF. The whole variable domain, filled in from reference TRBV2 and TRBJ1-3, reads EPEVTQTPSHQVTQMGQEVILRCVPISNHLYFYWYRQILGQKVEFLVSFYNNEISEKSEIFDDQFSVERPDGSNFTLKIRSTKLEDSAMYFCASSEQGDTIYFGEGSWLTVV.

This chain uses TRBV7-8 with TRBJ2-5; D possibly corresponds to TRBD1 (5 bases). The V end lost 5 bases, the J end lost 2 bases, and 9 bases lay between the germline ends. The CDR3 runs 13 residues. Germline V lookup: CDR1 SGHVS, CDR2 FQNEAQ. The CDR3 DNA sequence: TGTGCCAGCAGCCGATCAGGGCAAGAGACCCAGTACTTC. Its translation is CASSRSGQETQYF.

DNA for the CDR3: TGTGCCAGCAGGCCGGGACAGAGGACCGGGGAGCTGTTTTTT. The encoded protein is CASRPGQRTGELFF. The chain combines TRBV27 with TRBJ2-2; TRBD1 matches at 7 bases. CDR3 length: 14 residues. V was pared by 6 bases and J by 5 bases, with 6 bases of the junction left unmatched. Per germline, CDR1 MNHEY and CDR2 SMNVEV (reference sequence).

V is TRBV7-2 and J is TRBJ2-5, with 7 bases that match TRBD2. This CDR3 region has 13 residues. Looked up from germline, CDR1 is SGHTA and CDR2 is FQGNSA. The V and J ends lost 4 bases and 2 bases, in that order; junction bases with no gene match: 1. As DNA, the CDR3 is TGTGCCAGCAGCTGGGGACTACAAGAGACCCAGTACTTC. This codes for CASSWGLQETQYF.

This clone was observed a handful of times. CDR3 nucleotides: TGTGCCAGCAGCCGAAACGACGGGGGTAATGAGCAGTTCTTC. Translation: CASSRNDGGNEQFF. The rearrangement links TRBV4-2 to TRBJ2-1, with a possible D match to TRBD2 (6 bases). From germline, CDR1 is LGHNA and CDR2 YNFKEQ. This CDR3 has 14 amino acids. With 4 bases removed from V and 7 bases from J, the gap between germline ends came to 14 bases.

This chain connects TRBV7-3 to TRBJ2-5; 12 bases are shared with TRBD1. Trimming at V came to 5 bases and at J to 1 base, leaving 11 bases not matched to a gene. The CDR3 covers 18 residues. Per germline, CDR1 SGHTA and CDR2 FQGTGA. The CDR3 region is CASSRLGQGAFTQETQYF. The CDR3 bases are TGTGCCAGCAGCCGCTTGGGACAGGGGGCTTTCACCCAAGAGACCCAGTACTTC.

This chain uses TRBV7-2 with TRBJ2-2; TRBD1 might be the D (6 bases). The CDR3 runs 14 residues. Trimming left V 0 bases short and J 6 bases short, with 8 bases between. CDR1 is SGHTA, CDR2 FQGNSA, per germline. Here the CDR3 DNA reads TGTGCCAGCAGCTTAGCGGGGGCTTCCGGGGAGCTGTTTTTT. The encoded protein is CASSLAGASGELFF.

The chain employs TRBV6-6 and TRBJ1-4; D unclear. The CDR3 has 12 amino acids. V lost 0 bases and J 8 bases, leaving 4 bases between the germline ends. Per germline, CDR1 MNHNY and CDR2 SVGAGI (reference sequence). This CDR3 is CASSYSEEKLFF. The CDR3 DNA sequence: TGTGCCAGCAGTTACTCGGAGGAAAAACTGTTTTTT.

The chain couples TRBV7-2 to TRBJ1-1; the D gene is possibly TRBD1 (6 bases). Looked up from germline, CDR1 is SGHTA and CDR2 is FQGNSA. Trimming stripped 1 base from V and 1 base from J, with 19 bases between. The CDR3 contains 18 residues. In nucleotides, the CDR3 is TGTGCCAGCAGCTTAGAAATGGGTTACAGGGTCGCGAACACTGAAGCTTTCTTT. It encodes CASSLEMGYRVANTEAFF.

This chain links TRBV4-3 with TRBJ1-2, with no clear D. V dropped 2 bases and J dropped 9 bases, with 16 bases sitting between them. The CDR3 totals 14 residues. Germline V gives CDR1 LGHNA, CDR2 YSLEER. The CDR3 region has the DNA TGCGCCAGCAGCCAACGTGACGGGGTTCTAAGCTACACCTTC. Its protein is CASSQRDGVLSYTF.

V is TRBV7-2 and J is TRBJ1-1; D gene unclear. The germline V gene has CDR1 SGHTA and CDR2 FQGNSA. The CDR3 is 13 residues long. V was shortened by 4 bases and J by 0 bases, with 6 bases between the two germline ends. CDR3 amino acids: CASSSQLNTEAFF. The DNA for the CDR3 is TGTGCCAGCAGCTCACAGCTGAACACTGAAGCTTTCTTT.

This sequence joins TRBV19 and TRBJ2-3; TRBD2 matches 7 bases. The V gene's germline CDR1 is LNHDA and CDR2 SQIVND (reference sequence). The CDR3 loop spans 14 amino acids. The trim removed 1 base at V and 3 bases at J, leaving 1 base unmatched. CDR3 DNA sequence: TGTGCCAGTAGTATAGGGACTAGAACAGATACGCAGTATTTT. This sequence encodes CASSIGTRTDTQYF.

V usage is TRBV11-3 and J usage is TRBJ1-4; D possibly corresponds to TRBD1 (6 bases). The CDR3 extends over 16 amino acids. V was shortened by 2 bases and J by 2 bases, with 12 bases between the two germline ends. CDR1 is SGHNT, CDR2 YENEEA, per germline. CDR3 in amino acids: CASSLKGRGTNEKLFF. The DNA of the CDR3 is TGTGCCAGCAGCTTAAAGGGCAGGGGCACTAATGAAAAACTGTTTTTT. The whole variable domain, filled in from reference TRBV11-3 and TRBJ1-4, reads EAGVVQSPRYKIIEKKQPVAFWCNPISGHNTLYWYLQNLGQGPELLIRYENEEAVDDSQLPKDRFSAERLKGVDSTLKIQPAELGDSAVYLCASSLKGRGTNEKLFFGSGTQLSVL.

The chain recombines TRBV9 with TRBJ2-5; perhaps TRBD2 as D (5 bases). The germline V gene has CDR1 SGDLS and CDR2 YYNGEE. The germline V and J ends were trimmed by 0 bases and 1 base, with 10 bases remaining between them. CDR3 length: 15 residues. The CDR3, as DNA: TGTGCCAGCAGCGTAGCTGCGAGCGGCCAAGAGACCCAGTACTTC. It translates to CASSVAASGQETQYF.

The chain links TRBV7-2 to TRBJ2-5, with 10 bases identical to TRBD2. Losses at the gene ends were 1 base for V and 4 bases for J; bases not matched to a gene: 6. Germline loops: CDR1 SGHTA, CDR2 FQGNSA. The CDR3 consists of 16 residues. The CDR3 sequence is CASSLVPAGGPETQYF. The CDR3 coding sequence is TGTGCCAGCAGCTTAGTTCCAGCGGGGGGGCCAGAGACCCAGTACTTC. Drawing the rest from reference TRBV7-2 and TRBJ2-5, the complete variable domain is GAGVSQSPSNKVTEKGKDVELRCDPISGHTALYWYRQSLGQGLEFLIYFQGNSAPDKSGLPSDRFSAERTGGSVSTLTIQRTQQEDSAVYLCASSLVPAGGPETQYFGPGTRLLVL.

J is TRBJ1-4 and V is TRBV6-1; 7 nucleotides agree with TRBD1. V dropped 0 bases and J dropped 8; count of bases not matched to a gene: 9. The CDR3 covers 16 residues. CDR1 and CDR2 from the germline V gene are MNHNS and SASEGT. The chain's CDR3 is CASSEALGGAGEKLFF. CDR3 coding DNA: TGTGCCAGCAGTGAAGCGTTAGGGGGCGCGGGGGAAAAACTGTTTTTT.

The V gene is TRBV11-2, the J gene TRBJ1-5, with a tentative D call TRBD1 (6 bases). The CDR3 has 16 amino acids. The ends were cut back, 5 bases at V and 3 bases at J, with 17 bases in the middle. CDR1 and CDR2 from the germline V gene are SGHAT and FQNNGV. The CDR3, as DNA: TGTGCCAGCAGCCCCCTTACGGGGGGCGTCAATCAGCCCCAGCATTTT. Protein sequence: CASSPLTGGVNQPQHF.

The CDR3 sequence is CAIRDSGGTYNEQFF. CDR3 nucleotides: TGTGCCATCAGGGATAGCGGGGGGACCTACAATGAGCAGTTCTTC. The chain combines TRBV10-3 with TRBJ2-1; 10 bases map to TRBD2. After removal of 6 bases from V and 2 bases from J, the junction contained 4 bases not matched to a gene. The germline V gene encodes CDR1 ENHRY and CDR2 SYGVKD. This CDR3 region has 15 residues.

The J gene is TRBJ1-1, the V gene TRBV5-4; tentative D call: TRBD1 (6 bases). Trimming removed 2 bases at V and 5 bases at J, with 13 bases between. Looked up from germline, CDR1 is SGHNT and CDR2 is YYREEE (reference sequence). This CDR3 contains 14 residues. The CDR3 bases are TGTGCCAGCAGCTTAGTACAGGGTGAAACTGAAGCTTTCTTT. Translating it yields CASSLVQGETEAFF.